This T cell receptor beta chain comes out of a study of T cell responses to AZD1222 COVID-19 vaccine. Analyses pooled second doses at about 4 or about 12 weeks. Assay used: immunoSEQ multiplex PCR; TCRdb lists only in-frame clones, some missing. The sample lists 100,000 to 150,000 clones, roughly 92% occurring once. Study conclusions and caveats: Following two doses of AZD1222, Spike-specific TCR breadth and depth rose.

Trimming took 6 bases from V and 7 from J; bases not matched to a gene: 1. Germline V CDR1 and CDR2: MNHEY, SVGAGI. The CDR3 has 12 residues. For this clone: What it binds is unknown.

The V and J genes are TRBV6-5 and TRBJ1-5; 9 bases match TRBD1. This sequence originates from an adult who received the AZD1222 COVID-19 vaccine. Material: peripheral blood, obtained 28 days after the second AZD1222 dose. CDR3 sequence reads: CASRGQGQPQHF. The CDR3 bases are TGTGCCAGCAGAGGACAGGGGCAGCCCCAGCATTTT.